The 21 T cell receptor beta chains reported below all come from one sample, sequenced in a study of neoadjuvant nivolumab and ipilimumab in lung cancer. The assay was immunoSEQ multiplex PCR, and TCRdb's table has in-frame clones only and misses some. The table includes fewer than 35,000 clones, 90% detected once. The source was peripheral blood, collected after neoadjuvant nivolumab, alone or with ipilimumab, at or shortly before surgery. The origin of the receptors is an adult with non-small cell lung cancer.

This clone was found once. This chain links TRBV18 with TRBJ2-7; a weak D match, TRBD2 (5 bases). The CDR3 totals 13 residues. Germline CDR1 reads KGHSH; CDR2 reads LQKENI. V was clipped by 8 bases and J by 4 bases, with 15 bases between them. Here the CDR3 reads CASTGRGPYEQYF. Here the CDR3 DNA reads TGTGCCAGCACCGGACGGGGTCCGTACGAGCAGTACTTC.

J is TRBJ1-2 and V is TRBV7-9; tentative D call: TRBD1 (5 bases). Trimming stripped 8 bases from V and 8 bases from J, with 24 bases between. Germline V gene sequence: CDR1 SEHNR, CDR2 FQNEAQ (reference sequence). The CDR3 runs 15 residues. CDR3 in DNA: TGTGCCAGCGACCCTCCCGGGACGGATTATGGAGGCTACACCTTC. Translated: CASDPPGTDYGGYTF.

CDR3 bases: TGTGCCAGCAGCCCTAGCTCACAGAACACCGGGGAGCTGTTTTTT. This codes for CASSPSSQNTGELFF. J is TRBJ2-2 and V is TRBV9; D possibly corresponds to TRBD2 (5 bases). Trimming stripped 4 bases from V and 1 base from J, with 11 bases between. From germline, CDR1 is SGDLS and CDR2 YYNGEE. CDR3 size: 15 residues.

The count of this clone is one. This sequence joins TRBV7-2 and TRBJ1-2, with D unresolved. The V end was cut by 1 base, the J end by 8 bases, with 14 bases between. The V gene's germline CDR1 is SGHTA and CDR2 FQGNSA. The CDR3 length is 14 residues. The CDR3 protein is CASSLVLGMGGYTF. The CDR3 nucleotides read TGTGCCAGCAGCTTAGTATTAGGAATGGGGGGCTACACCTTC.

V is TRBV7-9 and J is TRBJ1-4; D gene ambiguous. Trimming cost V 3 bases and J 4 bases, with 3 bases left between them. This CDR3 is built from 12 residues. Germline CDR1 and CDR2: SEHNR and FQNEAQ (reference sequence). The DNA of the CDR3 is TGTGCCAGCAGCTTGGTTAATGAAAAACTGTTTTTT. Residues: CASSLVNEKLFF.

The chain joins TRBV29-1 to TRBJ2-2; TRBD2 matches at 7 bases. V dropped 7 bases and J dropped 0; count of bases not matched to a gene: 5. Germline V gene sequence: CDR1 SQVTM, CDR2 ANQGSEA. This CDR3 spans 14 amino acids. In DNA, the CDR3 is TGCAGCGGTGGGAGGGTTACGAACACCGGGGAGCTGTTTTTT. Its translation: CSGGRVTNTGELFF.

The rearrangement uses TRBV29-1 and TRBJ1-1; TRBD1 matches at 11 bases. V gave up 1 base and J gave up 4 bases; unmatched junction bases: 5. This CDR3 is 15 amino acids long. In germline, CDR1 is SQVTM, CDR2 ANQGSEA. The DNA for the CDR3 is TGCAGCGTTGAAGGGACAGGGGGCTCGGGCACTGAAGCTTTCTTT. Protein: CSVEGTGGSGTEAFF.

The CDR3 nucleotides read TGCGCCAGCAGCTTAACAGGGGCTAGCTTGAACACTGAAGCTTTCTTT. Residues: CASSLTGASLNTEAFF. The J gene is TRBJ1-1, the V gene TRBV5-1; the match to TRBD1 covers 7 bases. CDR1 and CDR2 (germline): SGHRS, YFSETQ. The CDR3 extends over 16 amino acids. The V gene end was trimmed by 2 bases and the J gene end by 0 bases; junction bases not matched to a gene: 7. Drawing the rest from reference TRBV5-1 and TRBJ1-1, the complete variable domain is KAGVTQTPRYLIKTRGQQVTLSCSPISGHRSVSWYQQTPGQGLQFLFEYFSETQRNKGNFPGRFSGRQFSNSRSEMNVSTLELGDSALYLCASSLTGASLNTEAFFGQGTRLTVV.

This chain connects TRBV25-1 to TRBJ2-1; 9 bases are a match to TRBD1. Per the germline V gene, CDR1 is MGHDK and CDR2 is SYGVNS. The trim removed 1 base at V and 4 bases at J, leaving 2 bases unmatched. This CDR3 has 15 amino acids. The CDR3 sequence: CASSESGTGYNEQFF. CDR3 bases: TGTGCCAGCAGTGAATCCGGGACAGGGTACAATGAGCAGTTCTTC.

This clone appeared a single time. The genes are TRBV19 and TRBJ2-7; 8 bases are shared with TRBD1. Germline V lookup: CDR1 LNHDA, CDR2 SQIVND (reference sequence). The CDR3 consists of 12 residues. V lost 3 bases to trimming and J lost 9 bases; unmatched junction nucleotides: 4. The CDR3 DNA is TGTGCCAGTAGTATGGGGGGACAGGTGCAGTACTTC. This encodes CASSMGGQVQYF.

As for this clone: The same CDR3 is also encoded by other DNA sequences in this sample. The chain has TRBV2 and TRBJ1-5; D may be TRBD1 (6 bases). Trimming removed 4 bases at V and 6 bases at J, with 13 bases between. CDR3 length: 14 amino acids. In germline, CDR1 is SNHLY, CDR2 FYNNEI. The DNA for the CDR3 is TGTGCCAGCAGTGCTGGCGAAGGGGGTCAGCCCCAGCATTTT. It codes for CASSAGEGGQPQHF.

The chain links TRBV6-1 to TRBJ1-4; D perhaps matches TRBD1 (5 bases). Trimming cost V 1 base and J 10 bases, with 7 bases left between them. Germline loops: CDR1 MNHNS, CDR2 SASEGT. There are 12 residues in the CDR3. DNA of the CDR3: TGTGCCAGCAGTGAAGGTGGGGGAAAACTGTTTTTT. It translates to CASSEGGGKLFF.

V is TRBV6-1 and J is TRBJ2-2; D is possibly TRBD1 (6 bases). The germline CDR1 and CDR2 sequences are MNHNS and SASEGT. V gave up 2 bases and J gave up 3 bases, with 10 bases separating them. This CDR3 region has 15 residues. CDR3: CASSEMSGDTGELFF. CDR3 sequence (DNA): TGTGCCAGCAGTGAAATGTCAGGGGACACCGGGGAGCTGTTTTTT.

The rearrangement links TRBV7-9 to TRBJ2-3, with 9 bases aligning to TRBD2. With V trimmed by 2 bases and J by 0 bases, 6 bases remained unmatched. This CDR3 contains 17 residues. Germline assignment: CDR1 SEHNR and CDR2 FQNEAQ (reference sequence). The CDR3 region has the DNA TGTGCCAGCAGCTTATTCCTAGCGGGGACTAGCACAGATACGCAGTATTTT. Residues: CASSLFLAGTSTDTQYF.

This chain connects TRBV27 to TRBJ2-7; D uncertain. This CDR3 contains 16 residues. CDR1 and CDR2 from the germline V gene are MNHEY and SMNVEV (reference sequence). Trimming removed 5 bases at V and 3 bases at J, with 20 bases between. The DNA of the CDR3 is TGTGCCAGCAGTCTACGCGCGGCTGGCGGATACTACGAGCAGTACTTC. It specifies CASSLRAAGGYYEQYF.

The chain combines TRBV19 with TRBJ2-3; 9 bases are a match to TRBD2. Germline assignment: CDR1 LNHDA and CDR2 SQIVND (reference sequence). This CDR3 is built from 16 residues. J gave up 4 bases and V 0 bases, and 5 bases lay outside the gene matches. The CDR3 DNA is TGTGCCAGTAGTATAGATCGGCTAGCGGGGCCAGATACGCAGTATTTT. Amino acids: CASSIDRLAGPDTQYF.

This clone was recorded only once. The CDR3 sequence is CASSVGDNQPQHF. CDR3 nucleotide sequence: TGTGCCAGCAGCGTAGGGGATAATCAGCCCCAGCATTTT. The chain employs TRBV9 and TRBJ1-5; no firm D call. The CDR3 spans 13 residues. The germline V gene has CDR1 SGDLS and CDR2 YYNGEE. The germline V and J ends were trimmed by 0 bases and 4 bases, with 5 bases remaining between them.

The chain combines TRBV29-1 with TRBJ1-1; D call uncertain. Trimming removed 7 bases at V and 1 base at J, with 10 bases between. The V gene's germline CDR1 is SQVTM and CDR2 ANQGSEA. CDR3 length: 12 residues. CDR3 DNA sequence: TGCAGCGGATCATACCAGAACACTGAAGCTTTCTTT. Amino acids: CSGSYQNTEAFF. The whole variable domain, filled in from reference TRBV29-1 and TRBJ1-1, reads SAVISQKPSRDICQRGTSLTIQCQVDSQVTMMFWYRQQPGQSLTLIATANQGSEATYESGFVIDKFPISRPNLTFSTLTVSNMSPEDSSIYLCSGSYQNTEAFFGQGTRLTVV.

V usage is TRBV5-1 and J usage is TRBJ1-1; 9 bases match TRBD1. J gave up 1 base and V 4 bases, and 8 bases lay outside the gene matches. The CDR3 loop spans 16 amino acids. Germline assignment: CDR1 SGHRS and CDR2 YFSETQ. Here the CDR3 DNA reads TGCGCCAGCAGCCCCCGGGACAGGGATGGGAACACTGAAGCTTTCTTT. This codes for CASSPRDRDGNTEAFF.

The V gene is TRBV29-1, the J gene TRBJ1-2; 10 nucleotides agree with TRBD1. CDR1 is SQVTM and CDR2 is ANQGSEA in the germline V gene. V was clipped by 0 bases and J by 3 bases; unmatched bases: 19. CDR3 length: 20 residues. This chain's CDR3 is CSVEDLAWDRGTQTDYGYTF. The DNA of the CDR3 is TGCAGCGTTGAAGATCTCGCCTGGGACAGGGGAACCCAAACGGACTATGGCTACACCTTC.

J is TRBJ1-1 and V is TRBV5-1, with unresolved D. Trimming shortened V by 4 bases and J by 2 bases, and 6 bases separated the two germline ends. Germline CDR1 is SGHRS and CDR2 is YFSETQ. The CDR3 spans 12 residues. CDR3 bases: TGCGCCAGCAGCCTAGTAAACACTGAAGCTTTCTTT. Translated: CASSLVNTEAFF.